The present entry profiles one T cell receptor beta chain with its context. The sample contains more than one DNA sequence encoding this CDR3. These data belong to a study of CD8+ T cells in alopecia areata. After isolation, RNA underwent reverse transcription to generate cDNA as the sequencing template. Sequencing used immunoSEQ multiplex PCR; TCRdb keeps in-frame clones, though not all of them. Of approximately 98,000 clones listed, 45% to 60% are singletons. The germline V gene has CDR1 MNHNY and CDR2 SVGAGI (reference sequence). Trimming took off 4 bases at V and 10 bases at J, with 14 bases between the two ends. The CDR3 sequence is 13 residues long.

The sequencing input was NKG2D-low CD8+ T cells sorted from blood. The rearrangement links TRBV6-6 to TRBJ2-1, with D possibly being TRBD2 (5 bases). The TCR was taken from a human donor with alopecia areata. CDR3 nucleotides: TGTGCCAGCAGTTCCTTGACTAAAGGAGAGCAGTTCTTC. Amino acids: CASSSLTKGEQFF.